This T cell receptor (beta chain) was sequenced in a study of blood T cell repertoires in COVID-19. Study-wide background: The analysed material was cDNA or gDNA that came from T cells, B-cell-depleted T cells, or PBMCs.

This clone was seen many times. Under the authors' procedure: Amplification of reference gene primers was used by the study to estimate nucleated cell counts. Some clones are missing from TCRdb's copy, which holds only in-frame ones; the method was immunoSEQ multiplex PCR. That table is the source of V, J and clone size, and D and trimming were worked out from the DNA. This sample has 210,000 or so clones, with 88% found just once. The sequenced sample consisted of peripheral blood. The sequence came from a woman aged 55-69 years with acute or convalescent COVID-19.

CDR3 sequence: CASSSGQGFYNSPLHF. The CDR3 region has the DNA TGTGCCAGCAGCTCAGGTCAGGGGTTTTATAATTCACCCCTCCACTTT. This sequence joins TRBV7-9 and TRBJ1-6, with D maybe TRBD1 (6 bases). The germline V gene encodes CDR1 SEHNR and CDR2 FQNEAQ (reference sequence). The V and J ends lost 4 bases and 4 bases respectively, with 14 bases between them. CDR3 length: 16 amino acids.